One sample yielded the 23 T cell receptor beta chains listed below, sequenced in a study of blood T cell repertoires in COVID-19. Assay: immunoSEQ multiplex PCR; the TCRdb copy retains only in-frame clones and omits some. The sample holds roughly 40,000 clones, roughly nine tenths seen once. The source material was peripheral blood. Receptor source: a human donor in a cohort sampled during active COVID-19.

V usage is TRBV3-1 (or the pseudogene TRBV3-2) and J usage is TRBJ1-4, with a tentative D call TRBD1 (5 bases). From germline, CDR1 is LGHDT and CDR2 YNNKEL (reference sequence). Trimming left V 0 bases short and J 11 bases short, with 16 bases between. This CDR3 comprises 15 residues. The CDR3 DNA reads as TGTGCCAGCAGCCAAGATACAGGCAGCCGAAATAAACTGTTTTTT. Its translation is CASSQDTGSRNKLFF.

The chain joins TRBV15 to TRBJ1-2; TRBD1 might be the D (6 bases). CDR1 and CDR2 (germline): LNHNV, YYDKDF (reference sequence). This CDR3 is built from 15 residues. Trimming stripped 1 base from V and 4 bases from J, with 13 bases between. The CDR3 DNA follows: TGTGCCACCAGCAGAGGCAGGGACACGATCTATGGCTACACCTTC. Translated, it gives CATSRGRDTIYGYTF. The variable domain in full, with the rest retrieved from reference TRBV15 and TRBJ1-2, is DAMVIQNPRYQVTQFGKPVTLSCSQTLNHNVMYWYQQKSSQAPKLLFHYYDKDFNNEADTPDNFQSRRPNTSFCFLDIRSPGLGDTAMYLCATSRGRDTIYGYTFGSGTRLTVV.

The gene calls are TRBV11-2 and TRBJ2-5; TRBD2 matches at 14 bases. Trimming took 5 bases from V and 5 from J; bases not matched to a gene: 7. Germline V gene data show CDR1 as SGHAT and CDR2 as FQNNGV. The CDR3 covers 16 residues. CDR3 region: CASSHQTSGREETQYF. The CDR3 bases are TGTGCCAGCAGCCACCAGACTAGCGGGAGGGAGGAGACCCAGTACTTC.

The rearrangement links TRBV18 to TRBJ2-1; no clear D gene. CDR1 and CDR2 from the germline V gene are KGHSH and LQKENI. Trimming took 3 bases from V and 2 from J, leaving 11 bases between them. This CDR3 has 15 amino acids. The CDR3 reads CASSPAATTYNEQFF. CDR3 DNA: TGTGCCAGCTCACCCGCCGCTACTACCTACAATGAGCAGTTCTTC.

The rearrangement links TRBV6-2 or TRBV6-3 to TRBJ2-7; 9 nucleotides align to TRBD1. V gave up 5 bases and J gave up 2 bases; unmatched junction bases: 4. Germline CDR1 and CDR2: MNHEY and SVGEGT. The CDR3 length is 14 residues. The CDR3 sequence is CASSTRQGAYEQYF. The CDR3 nucleotides are TGTGCCAGCAGTACGAGACAGGGGGCCTACGAGCAGTACTTC.

This chain uses TRBV5-8 with TRBJ2-7, with D hard to call. Germline CDR1 reads SGHTS; CDR2 reads YDEGEE. Trimming removed 0 bases at V and 1 base at J, with 23 bases between. This CDR3 contains 19 residues. CDR3 in amino acids: CASSLASYGYPANSYEQYF. CDR3 nucleotides: TGTGCCAGCAGCTTGGCTTCGTACGGGTACCCCGCTAATTCCTACGAGCAGTACTTC.

The V and J genes are TRBV7-2 and TRBJ2-1, with TRBD2 matching 10 bases. The CDR3 is 14 residues long. The ends lost 11 bases at V and 0 bases at J; junction bases unmatched: 4. Looked up from germline, CDR1 is SGHTA and CDR2 is FQGNSA. Here the CDR3 reads CAWQRGGSYNEQFF. The CDR3 bases are TGTGCCTGGCAGCGGGGGGGCTCCTACAATGAGCAGTTCTTC. Full variable domain (outside the CDR3, taken from reference TRBV7-2 and TRBJ2-1): GAGVSQSPSNKVTEKGKDVELRCDPISGHTALYWYRQSLGQGLEFLIYFQGNSAPDKSGLPSDRFSAERTGGSVSTLTIQRTQQEDSAVYLCAWQRGGSYNEQFFGPGTRLTVL.

The J gene is TRBJ1-1, the V gene TRBV30, with D possibly TRBD1 on 6 matching bases. Germline V gene sequence: CDR1 GTSNPN, CDR2 SVGIG (reference sequence). CDR3 size: 13 residues. The ends were cut back, 3 bases at V and 9 bases at J, with 17 bases in the middle. The DNA for the CDR3 is TGTGCCTGGAGGGGGGGGGCGTTCGTTCAAGCTTTCTTT. It encodes CAWRGGAFVQAFF.

This clone came up once. This chain links TRBV5-6 with TRBJ1-6; TRBD1 agrees at 7 bases. Germline V gives CDR1 SGHDT, CDR2 YYEEEE. V was clipped by 4 bases and J by 0 bases; unmatched bases: 7. The CDR3 extends over 17 amino acids. CDR3 loop: CASSGDSVFSYNSPLHF. Here the CDR3 DNA reads TGTGCCAGCAGCGGGGACAGCGTCTTCTCCTATAATTCACCCCTCCACTTT. The whole variable domain, filled in from reference TRBV5-6 and TRBJ1-6, reads DAGVTQSPTHLIKTRGQQVTLRCSPKSGHDTVSWYQQALGQGPQFIFQYYEEEERQRGNFPDRFSGHQFPNYSSELNVNALLLGDSALYLCASSGDSVFSYNSPLHFGNGTRLTVT.

This chain connects TRBV11-2 to TRBJ2-5; TRBD2 aligns across 8 bases. Unmatched junction bases numbered 6, after V lost 1 base and J lost 5 bases. The CDR3 runs to 15 residues. Germline V gives CDR1 SGHAT, CDR2 FQNNGV. CDR3 residues: CASSLGGGRWETQYF. In DNA form, the CDR3 reads TGTGCCAGCAGCTTAGGCGGCGGGAGGTGGGAGACCCAGTACTTC.

V and J are TRBV6-5 and TRBJ1-5; TRBD1 aligns across 8 bases. V trimming: 5 bases; J trimming: 6 bases; junction bases outside the gene matches: 6. The CDR3 runs 14 residues. Germline CDR1 reads MNHEY; CDR2 reads SVGAGI. The CDR3 region is CASSRGQGGQPQHF. Written as DNA, the CDR3 is TGTGCCAGCAGTCGTGGACAGGGCGGTCAGCCCCAGCATTTT.

This rearrangement joins TRBV7-2 to TRBJ2-7; tentatively, D is TRBD2 (7 bases). Germline loops: CDR1 SGHTA, CDR2 FQGNSA. The CDR3 covers 14 residues. With 5 bases removed from V and 4 bases from J, the gap between germline ends came to 15 bases. CDR3 DNA sequence: TGTGCCAGCAGCCCTCTAGGGGGGGCTTACGAGCAGTACTTC. It translates to CASSPLGGAYEQYF.

This clone was observed a handful of times. The V call is TRBV7-9, the J call TRBJ2-7; D is perhaps TRBD2 (5 bases). V was trimmed by 1 base and J by 6 bases, leaving 28 bases between them. CDR1 is SEHNR and CDR2 is FQNEAQ in the germline V gene (reference sequence). The CDR3 is 19 amino acids. The CDR3 nucleotides are TGTGCCAGCAGCTTAGACGTGGGTCGGATCGGAGGAGTTACGAGCGAGCAGTACTTC. It translates to CASSLDVGRIGGVTSEQYF.

In DNA form, the CDR3 reads TGTGCCAGCAGTTACGAGGCTGTCCCCTCCTACGAGCAGTACTTC. Its protein is CASSYEAVPSYEQYF. The chain combines TRBV6-9 with TRBJ2-7; D remains ambiguous. The CDR3 has 15 amino acids. Per germline, CDR1 MNHGY and CDR2 SVAAGI. V lost 3 bases to trimming and J lost 0 bases, with 12 bases between them.

The chain links TRBV27 to TRBJ1-4; 9 bases are shared with TRBD1. J was trimmed by 8 bases and V by 8 bases; bases with no gene match: 6. The CDR3 spans 13 residues. Germline assignment: CDR1 MNHEY and CDR2 SMNVEV (reference sequence). Written as DNA, the CDR3 is TGTGCCAGCGGGACAGGGAGTGGAGAAAAACTGTTTTTT. This sequence encodes CASGTGSGEKLFF.

V usage is TRBV6-6 and J usage is TRBJ2-7; D may be TRBD1 (6 bases). The germline V and J ends were trimmed by 11 bases and 2 bases, with 16 bases remaining between them. Germline-derived CDR1 and CDR2 are MNHNY and SVGAGI (reference sequence). This CDR3 region has 13 residues. CDR3 region: CAVSRDNPYEQYF. As DNA, the CDR3 is TGTGCCGTATCACGGGACAATCCCTACGAGCAGTACTTC.

V and J are TRBV27 and TRBJ2-3; 10 bases fit TRBD2. With 2 bases clipped from V and 5 bases from J, the junction kept 4 bases outside the gene matches. The CDR3 sequence is 15 residues long. In germline, CDR1 is MNHEY, CDR2 SMNVEV (reference sequence). CDR3 protein: CASSLLAGAKDTQYF. The CDR3 coding sequence is TGTGCCAGCAGTTTACTAGCGGGAGCTAAAGATACGCAGTATTTT.

This rearrangement joins TRBV5-5 to TRBJ2-3; possible D gene TRBD1, 5 bases. V was shortened by 1 base and J by 4 bases, with 19 bases between the two germline ends. The CDR3 has 17 residues. Germline V gives CDR1 SGHKS, CDR2 YYEKEE (reference sequence). CDR3 region: CASSLRRGANLPDTQYF. CDR3 sequence (DNA): TGTGCCAGCAGCTTGCGAAGGGGCGCAAACTTACCAGATACGCAGTATTTT.

V usage is TRBV9 and J usage is TRBJ2-7, with TRBD2 matching 7 bases. The CDR3 spans 12 residues. Germline CDR1 reads SGDLS; CDR2 reads YYNGEE. Trimming cost V 5 bases and J 5 bases; bases outside gene matches: 4. The CDR3 sequence is CASSTGGHEQYF. CDR3 nucleotides: TGTGCCAGCAGTACGGGAGGCCACGAGCAGTACTTC.

The chain joins TRBV5-4 to TRBJ1-6; maybe TRBD1 (5 bases). V was trimmed by 5 bases and J by 4 bases, leaving 10 bases between them. There are 14 residues in the CDR3. Germline values: CDR1 SGHNT, CDR2 YYREEE (reference sequence). CDR3 in amino acids: CASSFDRYNSPLHF. The CDR3 nucleotides are TGTGCCAGCAGTTTCGACAGATATAATTCACCCCTCCACTTT.

V is TRBV11-2 and J is TRBJ2-5, with 9 bases aligning to TRBD1. V lost 1 base and J lost 4; bases outside the gene matches: 4. In germline, CDR1 is SGHAT, CDR2 FQNNGV. The CDR3 is made up of 15 amino acids. The CDR3 DNA is TGTGCCAGCAGCTTAGTGGGACAGGGTATAGAGACCCAGTACTTC. Amino acids: CASSLVGQGIETQYF.

This clone was seen only once. This chain connects TRBV5-4 to TRBJ2-7; 7 nucleotides match TRBD2. V trimming: 4 bases; J trimming: 3 bases; junction bases outside the gene matches: 7. The germline gives CDR1 SGHNT, CDR2 YYREEE (reference sequence). The CDR3 is 14 residues long. The CDR3 spells CASSPLTGGYEQYF. As DNA, the CDR3 is TGTGCCAGCAGCCCGCTCACGGGAGGCTACGAGCAGTACTTC.

The rearrangement uses TRBV5-5 and TRBJ2-2; possibly TRBD2 for D (5 bases). The CDR3 extends over 15 amino acids. Trimming took 3 bases from V and 0 from J, leaving 9 bases between them. Germline V lookup: CDR1 SGHKS, CDR2 YYEKEE (reference sequence). The CDR3 nucleotides read TGTGCCAGCAGCTGGAGGTTTCCGAACACCGGGGAGCTGTTTTTT. Its translation: CASSWRFPNTGELFF.